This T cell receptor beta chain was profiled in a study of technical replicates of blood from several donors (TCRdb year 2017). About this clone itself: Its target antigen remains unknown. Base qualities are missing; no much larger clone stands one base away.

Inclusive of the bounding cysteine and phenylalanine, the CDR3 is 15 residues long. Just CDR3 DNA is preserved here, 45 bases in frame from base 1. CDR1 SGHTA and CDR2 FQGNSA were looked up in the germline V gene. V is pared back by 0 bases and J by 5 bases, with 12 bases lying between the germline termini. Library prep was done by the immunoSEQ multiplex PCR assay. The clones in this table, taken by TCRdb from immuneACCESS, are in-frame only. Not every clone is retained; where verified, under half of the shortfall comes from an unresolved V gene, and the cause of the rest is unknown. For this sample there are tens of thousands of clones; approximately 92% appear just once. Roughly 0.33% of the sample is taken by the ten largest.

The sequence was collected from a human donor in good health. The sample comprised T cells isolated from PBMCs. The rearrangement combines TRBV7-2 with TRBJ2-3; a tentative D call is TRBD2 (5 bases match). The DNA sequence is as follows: TGTGCCAGCAGCTTAGCAGGGAGTATTGTAGATACGCAGTATTTT. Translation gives CASSLAGSIVDTQYF. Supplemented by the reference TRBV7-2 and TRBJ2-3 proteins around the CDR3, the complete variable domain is GAGVSQSPSNKVTEKGKDVELRCDPISGHTALYWYRQSLGQGLEFLIYFQGNSAPDKSGLPSDRFSAERTGGSVSTLTIQRTQQEDSAVYLCASSLAGSIVDTQYFGPGTRLTVL.